This T cell receptor beta chain was sequenced in a study of T cells after yellow fever vaccination. Between the trimmed V and J ends, which lost 5 bases and 7 bases, there was a span of 25 bases. CDR3 length: 17 residues. Per germline, CDR1 SGHTA and CDR2 FQGNSA. Only a few counts were recorded for this clonotype. Antigen: not known. Researchers made TCR cDNA using 5'RACE template switching, and this step added a universal primer site and UMIs. TCRdb called the 5' RACE reads again in MiXCR, with one record for every CDR3 protein. The sample yields under 300,000 distinct CDR3 sequences, 13% seen once. Overall study findings and caveats: A secondary response was less intense yet reached its peak sooner, at day 5 versus 15. Once the booster was given, most primary-vaccination clones reappeared, at about 96% for CD4 and over 70% for CD8.

The chain employs TRBV7-2 and TRBJ2-3; D remains ambiguous. Specimen: CD4+ T cells sorted from PBMCs, collected 45 days after the yellow fever booster vaccination. This receptor was taken from a man aged 30-40 years who received the YFV17D yellow fever vaccine. This CDR3 reads CASSVGMPSDPHHTQYF. CDR3 DNA: TGTGCCAGCAGCGTAGGGATGCCTTCGGATCCACACCATACGCAGTATTTT.